The clone carrying this TCR beta chain was observed a handful of times. This CDR3 is built from 15 residues. V lost 2 bases, J lost 3 bases, and 10 bases lay in between. The germline V gene has CDR1 MNHEY and CDR2 SVGAGI. The method was immunoSEQ multiplex PCR; TCRdb's version includes in-frame clones alone and lacks a portion of them. The sample consists of 530,000 or so clones, around 79% of them appearing once. This sample is part of a study of shared clonotypes between healthy human individuals. This chain links TRBV6-5 with TRBJ1-4, with D perhaps matching TRBD1 (5 bases). The sample consisted of PBMCs. This sequence was found in a woman in her thirties or forties in good health. Some clones in this sample may be carry-over from other donors' samples. Here the CDR3 reads CASSYSGASNEKLFF. DNA of the CDR3: TGTGCCAGCAGTTACAGCGGGGCGTCTAATGAAAAACTGTTTTTT.